The present T cell receptor (beta chain) was sequenced within a study of blood T cell repertoires in COVID-19. Study as a whole: Samples taken during acute and convalescent COVID-19 were collected in the United States, Italy and Spain. Sample material is recorded as cDNA or gDNA derived from T cells, B-cell-depleted T cells, or PBMCs.

In the authors' methods: The assay estimated nucleated cells by amplifying reference gene primers. Using immunoSEQ multiplex PCR, the repertoire was profiled, and TCRdb retains in-frame clones only, with some absent. V and J calls and clone size follow that table, whereas D and trimming were derived from the DNA. The table records under 100,000 clones, 85% to 90% of them present only once. The CDR3 runs to 16 residues. Trimming cost V 8 bases and J 3 bases, with 22 bases left between them. The germline gives CDR1 LNHDA, CDR2 SQIVND (reference sequence). Specimen: peripheral blood. The genes are TRBV19 and TRBJ1-2; D perhaps matches TRBD1 (5 bases). This TCR came from a man in his forties with acute or convalescent COVID-19. CDR3 sequence (DNA): TGTGCCAGTTCCCCGGCGGGACCGAAGCCTTACTATGGCTACACCTTC. As protein: CASSPAGPKPYYGYTF.